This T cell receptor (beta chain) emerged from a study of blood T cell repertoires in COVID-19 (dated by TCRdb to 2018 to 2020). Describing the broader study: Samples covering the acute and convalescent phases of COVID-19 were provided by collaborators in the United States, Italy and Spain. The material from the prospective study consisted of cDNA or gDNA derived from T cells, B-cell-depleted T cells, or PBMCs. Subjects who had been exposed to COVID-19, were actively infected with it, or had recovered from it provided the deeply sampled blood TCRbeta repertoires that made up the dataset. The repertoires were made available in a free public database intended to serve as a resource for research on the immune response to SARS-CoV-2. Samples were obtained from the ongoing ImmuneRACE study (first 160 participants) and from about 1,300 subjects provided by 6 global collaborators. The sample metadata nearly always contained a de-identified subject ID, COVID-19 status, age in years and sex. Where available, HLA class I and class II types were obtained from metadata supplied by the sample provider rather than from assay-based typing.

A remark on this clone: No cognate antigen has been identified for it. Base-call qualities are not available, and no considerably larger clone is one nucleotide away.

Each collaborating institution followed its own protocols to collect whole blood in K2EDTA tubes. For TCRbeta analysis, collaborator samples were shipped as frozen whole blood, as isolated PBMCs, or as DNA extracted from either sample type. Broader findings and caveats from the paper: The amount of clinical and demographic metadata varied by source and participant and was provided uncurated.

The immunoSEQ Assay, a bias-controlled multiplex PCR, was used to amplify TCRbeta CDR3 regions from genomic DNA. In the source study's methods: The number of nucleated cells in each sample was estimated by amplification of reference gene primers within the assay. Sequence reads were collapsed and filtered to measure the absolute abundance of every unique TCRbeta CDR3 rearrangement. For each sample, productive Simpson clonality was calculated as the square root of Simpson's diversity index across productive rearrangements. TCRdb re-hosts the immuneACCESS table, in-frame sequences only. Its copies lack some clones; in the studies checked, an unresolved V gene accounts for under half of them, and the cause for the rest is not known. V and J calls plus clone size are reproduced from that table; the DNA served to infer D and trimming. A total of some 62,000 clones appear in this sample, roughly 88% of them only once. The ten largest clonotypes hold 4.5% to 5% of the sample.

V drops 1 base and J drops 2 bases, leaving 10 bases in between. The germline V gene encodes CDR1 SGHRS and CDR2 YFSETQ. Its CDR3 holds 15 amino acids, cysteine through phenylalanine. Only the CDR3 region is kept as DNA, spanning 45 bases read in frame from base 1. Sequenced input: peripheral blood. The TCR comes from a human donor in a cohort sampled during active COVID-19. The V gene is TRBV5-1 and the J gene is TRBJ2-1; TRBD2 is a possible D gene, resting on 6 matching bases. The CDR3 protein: CASSLTSSTYNEQFF. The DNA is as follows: TGCGCCAGCAGCTTGACTAGCAGTACCTACAATGAGCAGTTCTTC. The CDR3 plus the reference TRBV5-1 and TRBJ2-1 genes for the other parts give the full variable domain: KAGVTQTPRYLIKTRGQQVTLSCSPISGHRSVSWYQQTPGQGLQFLFEYFSETQRNKGNFPGRFSGRQFSNSRSEMNVSTLELGDSALYLCASSLTSSTYNEQFFGPGTRLTVL.